In this sample, the clone carrying this T cell receptor beta chain turned up many times. What it recognizes is unknown. Losses at the gene ends were 0 bases for V and 4 bases for J; bases not matched to a gene: 9. The CDR3 consists of 18 residues. Germline V gives CDR1 SGHVS, CDR2 FQNEAQ. This record belongs to a study of T cell repertoires in cytomegalovirus infection. Each CDR3 protein gets one entry after TCRdb re-called the reads with MiXCR. Here the sample spans 100,000 to 150,000 distinct CDR3 sequences, roughly 32% being singletons. This sample comprised CD8+ T cells from cultured PBMCs, obtained from culture after CMV antigen stimulation. J is TRBJ2-3 and V is TRBV7-8; 11 nucleotides line up with TRBD2. The source is a human donor in good health (CMV status not recorded). Some clones in this sample may be carry-over from other donors' samples. Here the CDR3 reads CASSLAVAGGRSADTQYF. CDR3 nucleotides: TGTGCCAGCAGCTTAGCGGTAGCGGGGGGGCGATCTGCAGATACGCAGTATTTT.